The T cell receptor (beta chain) under discussion was sequenced for a study of shared clonotypes between healthy human individuals. General study results and limits: Estimated richness values were generally larger in naive subsets than in memory subsets.

CD45RO negativity and positive selection for CCR7 defined naive CD8 cells, a population that excluded terminally differentiated effector memory CD45RA+ cells. Sequencing was performed with immunoSEQ multiplex PCR; in TCRdb, only in-frame clones are kept and a portion is missing. The sample has just over 2,000,000 clones, less than 95% seen once; the top ten hold roughly 1%. Worth noting for this clone: The antigen is unknown.

V was cut by 7 bases and J by 2 bases, with 12 bases left in between. This CDR3 is 12 amino acids long. Germline V lookup: CDR1 SQVTM, CDR2 ANQGSEA. This chain links TRBV29-1 with TRBJ2-7; D is tentatively TRBD1 or TRBD2 (5 bases each). The sequence derives from a man between 18 and 35 years old in good health. The sample consisted of naive CD8+ T cells sorted from blood. CDR3 protein: CSAGTAPYEQYF. CDR3 DNA sequence: TGCAGCGCCGGGACCGCCCCCTACGAGCAGTACTTC.